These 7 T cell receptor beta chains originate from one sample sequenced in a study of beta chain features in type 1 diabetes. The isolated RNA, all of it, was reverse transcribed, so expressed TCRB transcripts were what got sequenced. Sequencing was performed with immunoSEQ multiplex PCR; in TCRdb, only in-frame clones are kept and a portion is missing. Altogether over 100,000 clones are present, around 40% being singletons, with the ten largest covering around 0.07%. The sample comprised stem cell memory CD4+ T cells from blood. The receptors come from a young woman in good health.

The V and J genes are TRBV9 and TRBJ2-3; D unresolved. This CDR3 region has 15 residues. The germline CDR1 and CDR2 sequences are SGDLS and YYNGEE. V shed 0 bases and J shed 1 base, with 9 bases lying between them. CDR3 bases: TGTGCCAGCAGCGTAGCTTTCTCTGGCACAGATACGCAGTATTTT. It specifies CASSVAFSGTDTQYF.

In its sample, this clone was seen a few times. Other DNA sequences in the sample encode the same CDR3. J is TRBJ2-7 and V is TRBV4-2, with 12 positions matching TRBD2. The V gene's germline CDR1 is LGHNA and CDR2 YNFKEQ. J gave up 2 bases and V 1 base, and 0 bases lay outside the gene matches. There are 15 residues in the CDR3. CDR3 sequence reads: CASSQGLAGAYEQYF. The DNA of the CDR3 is TGTGCCAGCAGCCAAGGACTAGCGGGGGCCTACGAGCAGTACTTC.

CDR3: CASSLEAGGHYEQYF. The CDR3 DNA is TGTGCCAGCAGCTTAGAGGCGGGAGGACACTACGAGCAGTACTTC. This chain connects TRBV11-3 to TRBJ2-7, with 8 bases matching TRBD2. This CDR3 contains 15 residues. V was clipped by 0 bases and J by 3 bases; unmatched bases: 4. Germline CDR1 reads SGHNT; CDR2 reads YENEEA.

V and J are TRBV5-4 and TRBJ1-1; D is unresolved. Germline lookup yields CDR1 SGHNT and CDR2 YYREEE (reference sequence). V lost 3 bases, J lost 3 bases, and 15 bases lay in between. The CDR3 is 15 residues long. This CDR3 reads CASSSSFVGHTEAFF. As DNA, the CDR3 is TGTGCCAGCAGCTCCTCCTTTGTTGGGCACACTGAAGCTTTCTTT.

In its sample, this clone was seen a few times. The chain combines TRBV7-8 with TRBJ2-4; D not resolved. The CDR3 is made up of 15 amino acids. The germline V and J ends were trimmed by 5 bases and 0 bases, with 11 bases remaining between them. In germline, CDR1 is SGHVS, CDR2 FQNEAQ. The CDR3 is CASSRRLTAKNIQYF. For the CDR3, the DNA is TGTGCCAGCAGCAGACGACTGACAGCCAAAAACATTCAGTACTTC.

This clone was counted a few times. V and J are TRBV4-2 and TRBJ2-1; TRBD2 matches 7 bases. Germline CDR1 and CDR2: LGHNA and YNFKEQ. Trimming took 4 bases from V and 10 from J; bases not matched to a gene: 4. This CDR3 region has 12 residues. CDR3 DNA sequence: TGTGCCAGCAGCCGGGGGGGAGGCGAGCAGTTCTTC. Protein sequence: CASSRGGGEQFF.

CDR3 nucleotide sequence: TGTGCCAGCATTGGACAGGGGCAATACCATAGCAATCAGCCCCAGCATTTT. This sequence encodes CASIGQGQYHSNQPQHF. This chain links TRBV28 with TRBJ1-5; TRBD1 matches at 9 bases. The CDR3 spans 17 residues. Germline V gene lookup returns CDR1 MDHEN and CDR2 SYDVKM. The ends lost 7 bases at V and 0 bases at J; junction bases unmatched: 10.